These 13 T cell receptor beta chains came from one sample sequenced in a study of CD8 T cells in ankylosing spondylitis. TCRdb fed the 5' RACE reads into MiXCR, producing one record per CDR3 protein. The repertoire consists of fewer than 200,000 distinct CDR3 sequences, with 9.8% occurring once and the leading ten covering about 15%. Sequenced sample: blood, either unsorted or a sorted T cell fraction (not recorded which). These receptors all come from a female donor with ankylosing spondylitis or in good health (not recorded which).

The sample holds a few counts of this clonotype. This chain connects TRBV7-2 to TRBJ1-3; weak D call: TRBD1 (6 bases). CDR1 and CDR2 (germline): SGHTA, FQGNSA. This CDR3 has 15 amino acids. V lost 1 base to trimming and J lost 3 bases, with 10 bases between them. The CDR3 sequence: CASSLVGGGGNTIYF. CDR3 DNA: TGTGCCAGCAGCTTAGTAGGGGGAGGTGGAAACACCATATATTTT.

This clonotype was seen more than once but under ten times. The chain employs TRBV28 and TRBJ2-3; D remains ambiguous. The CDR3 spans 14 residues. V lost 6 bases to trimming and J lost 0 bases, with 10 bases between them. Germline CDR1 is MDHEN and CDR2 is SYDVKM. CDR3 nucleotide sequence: TGTGCCAGCAGATTTTCAGAGAGCACAGATACGCAGTATTTT. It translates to CASRFSESTDTQYF.

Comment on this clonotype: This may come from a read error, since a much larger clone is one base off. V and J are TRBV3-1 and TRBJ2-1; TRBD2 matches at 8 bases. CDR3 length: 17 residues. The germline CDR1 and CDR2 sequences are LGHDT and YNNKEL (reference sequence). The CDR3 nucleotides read TGTGCCAGCTGCCAAGTGGTTATGCGGGAGGTTTACAATGAGCAGTTCTTC. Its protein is CASCQVVMREVYNEQFF.

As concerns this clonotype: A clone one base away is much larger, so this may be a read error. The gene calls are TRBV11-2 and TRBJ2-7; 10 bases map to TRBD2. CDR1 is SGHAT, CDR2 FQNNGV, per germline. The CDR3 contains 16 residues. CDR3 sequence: CASSLDGLADAYELYF. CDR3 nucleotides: TGTGCCAGCAGCTTAGACGGACTAGCGGACGCCTACGAGCTGTACTTC.

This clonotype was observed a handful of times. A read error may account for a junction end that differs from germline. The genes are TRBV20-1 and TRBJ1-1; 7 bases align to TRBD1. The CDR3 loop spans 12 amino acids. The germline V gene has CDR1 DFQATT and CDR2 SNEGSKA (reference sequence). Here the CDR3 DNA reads TGCAGTGCTAGACTGGAGGGGGCTGAAGCCTTCTTT. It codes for CSARLEGAEAFF.

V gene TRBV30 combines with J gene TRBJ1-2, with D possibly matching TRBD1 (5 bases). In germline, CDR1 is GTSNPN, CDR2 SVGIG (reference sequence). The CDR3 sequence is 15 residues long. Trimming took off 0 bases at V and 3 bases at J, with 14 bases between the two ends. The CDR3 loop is CAWSVGEGMDYGYTF. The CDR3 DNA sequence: TGTGCCTGGAGTGTAGGGGAGGGAATGGACTATGGCTACACCTTC.

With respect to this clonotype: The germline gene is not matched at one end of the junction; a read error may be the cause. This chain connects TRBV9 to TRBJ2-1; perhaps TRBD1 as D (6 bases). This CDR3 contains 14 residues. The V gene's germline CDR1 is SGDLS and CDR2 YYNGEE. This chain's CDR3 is CASSTRRGYNDQFF. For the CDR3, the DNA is TGTGCCAGCAGCACCCGCAGGGGATACAATGATCAGTTCTTC.

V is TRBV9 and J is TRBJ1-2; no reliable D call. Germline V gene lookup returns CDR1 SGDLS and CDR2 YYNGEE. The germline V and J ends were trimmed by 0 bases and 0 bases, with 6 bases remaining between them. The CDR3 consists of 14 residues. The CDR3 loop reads CASSVAQTNYGYTF. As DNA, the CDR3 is TGTGCCAGCAGCGTAGCGCAGACTAACTATGGCTACACCTTC.

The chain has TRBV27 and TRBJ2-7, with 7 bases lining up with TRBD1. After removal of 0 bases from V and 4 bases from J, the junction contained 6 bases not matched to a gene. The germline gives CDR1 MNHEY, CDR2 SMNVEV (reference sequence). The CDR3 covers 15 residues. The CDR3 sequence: CASSLSGTAYYEQYF. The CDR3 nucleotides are TGTGCCAGCAGTTTATCGGGGACAGCCTATTACGAGCAGTACTTC.

The CDR3 bases are TGTGCCAGCAGTAGGGCGCAGAGTCAAGAGACCCAGTACTTC. Translated, it gives CASSRAQSQETQYF. The chain uses TRBV27 and TRBJ2-5; unclear D gene. With 5 bases removed from V and 2 bases from J, the gap between germline ends came to 12 bases. The CDR3 sequence is 14 residues long. The V gene's germline CDR1 is MNHEY and CDR2 SMNVEV (reference sequence).

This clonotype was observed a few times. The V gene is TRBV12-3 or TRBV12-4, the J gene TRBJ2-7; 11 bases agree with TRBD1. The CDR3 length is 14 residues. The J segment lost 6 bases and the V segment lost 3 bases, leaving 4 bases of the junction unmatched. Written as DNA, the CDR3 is TGTGCCAGCAGTTTTCTTGGGACAGGGGGCGAGCAGTACTTC. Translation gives CASSFLGTGGEQYF.

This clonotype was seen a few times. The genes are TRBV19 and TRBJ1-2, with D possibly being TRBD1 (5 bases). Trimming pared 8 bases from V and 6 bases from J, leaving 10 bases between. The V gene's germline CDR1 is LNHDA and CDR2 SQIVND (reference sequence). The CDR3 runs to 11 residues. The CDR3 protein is CASSGGNGYTF. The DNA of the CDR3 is TGTGCCAGTTCGGGGGGAAATGGCTACACCTTC.

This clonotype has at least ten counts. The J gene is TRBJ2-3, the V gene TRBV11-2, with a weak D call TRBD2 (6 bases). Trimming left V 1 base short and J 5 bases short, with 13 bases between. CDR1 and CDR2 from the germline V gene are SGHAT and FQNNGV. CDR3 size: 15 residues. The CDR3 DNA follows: TGTGCCAGCAGCTTAGTTTTGGAGGGGAGAGATACGCAGTATTTT. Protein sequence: CASSLVLEGRDTQYF.